A single sample gave rise to the 2 T cell receptor beta chains below, sequenced in a study of cytomegalovirus exposure and HLA in healthy donors. PCR used 60 Vbeta primers and 13 Jbeta primers. Clones were sequenced by immunoSEQ multiplex PCR, and TCRdb holds only the in-frame ones, with some missing. The sample lists 120,000 or so clones, 75% to 90% occurring once. Sequencing was performed on PBMCs. These receptors were collected from a man in his thirties or forties in good health and CMV-seronegative.

About this clone itself: It is unclear where the CDR3 begins or ends on the DNA, so no DNA is shown, and the CDR3 is as TCRdb lists it. The V call is TRBV9, the J call TRBJ1-2; the table's D call, TRBD1, was not checked against the DNA. Counting both end residues, the CDR3 totals 14 amino acids. Germline-derived CDR1 and CDR2 are SGDLS and YYNGEE. This CDR3 is CASSVATGSYGYPF.

This clone was seen a handful of times. V and J are TRBV7-8 and TRBJ1-2; TRBD1 matches at 7 bases. CDR1 is SGHVS, CDR2 FQNEAQ, per germline. Trimming at V came to 0 bases and at J to 5 bases, leaving 6 bases not matched to a gene. The CDR3 runs 15 residues. The CDR3 protein is CASSLAVTGKYGYTF. CDR3 nucleotide sequence: TGTGCCAGCAGCTTAGCGGTGACAGGGAAGTATGGCTACACCTTC.